The 17 T cell receptor beta chains reported below all come from one sample, sequenced in a study of sequential checkpoint blockade in melanoma. Indicated treatment: randomized to nivolumab then ipilimumab (arm A) or the reverse (arm B). Only in-frame clones appear in the TCRdb table, and some are missing; sequencing was by immunoSEQ multiplex PCR. The table includes roughly 30,000 clones, about 83% detected once. The sequencing here drew on CD8+ T cells sorted from blood (inferred from file names), taken from a patient given nivolumab and ipilimumab in sequence. The receptors derive from a human donor with melanoma.

The chain links TRBV9 to TRBJ2-7, with 8 bases fitting TRBD2. Germline V gene data show CDR1 as SGDLS and CDR2 as YYNGEE. This CDR3 comprises 15 residues. Trimming cost V 1 base and J 0 bases; bases outside gene matches: 3. CDR3 sequence reads: CASSVIAGSSYEQYF. CDR3 bases: TGTGCCAGCAGCGTAATAGCGGGATCCTCCTACGAGCAGTACTTC.

The rearrangement links TRBV10-1 to TRBJ2-5; weak D call: TRBD2 (6 bases). The DNA matches TRBJ2-7 better at its end, which makes the J call doubtful. The CDR3 has 17 residues. The germline CDR1 and CDR2 sequences are WNHNN and SYGVQD (reference sequence). The CDR3 loop is CASSGGQLRSGSYEQYF. The CDR3 DNA follows: TGCGCCAGCAGTGGAGGACAACTACGTAGCGGCTCCTACGAGCAGTACTTC.

The V gene is TRBV9, the J gene TRBJ1-6; 10 bases fit TRBD1. The J segment lost 10 bases and the V segment lost 3 bases, leaving 10 bases of the junction unmatched. Germline V lookup: CDR1 SGDLS, CDR2 YYNGEE. The CDR3 runs to 16 residues. CDR3 in amino acids: CASSGLTGGYGSPLHF. The DNA for the CDR3 is TGTGCCAGCAGCGGACTGACAGGGGGCTACGGGTCACCCCTCCACTTT.

This clone was observed a few times. The J gene is TRBJ2-7, the V gene TRBV27; 8 bases are a match to TRBD2. CDR3 length: 16 residues. J lost 6 bases, V lost 0 bases, and 10 bases had no gene match. The germline V gene encodes CDR1 MNHEY and CDR2 SMNVEV (reference sequence). CDR3 in DNA: TGTGCCAGCAGTTTATCCGGGTTCGGGGGGGCTGGCGAGCAGTACTTC. Translating gives CASSLSGFGGAGEQYF.

The rearrangement links TRBV7-3 to TRBJ2-2; TRBD1 might be the D (5 bases). The CDR3 is 15 amino acids. Trimming left V 2 bases short and J 6 bases short, with 13 bases between. From germline, CDR1 is SGHTA and CDR2 FQGTGA. The CDR3 loop reads CASSLDDSRSGELFF. The DNA for the CDR3 is TGTGCCAGCAGCTTAGACGACAGCCGTTCCGGGGAGCTGTTTTTT.

The chain joins TRBV5-3 to TRBJ2-2; a possible D gene is TRBD1 (6 bases). TRBV5-3 is noted as an ORF with a role that remains uncertain. V was clipped by 8 bases and J by 0 bases, with 14 bases between them. There are 15 residues in the CDR3. The DNA for the CDR3 is TGTGCCAGGCGGTACAGGGACACGAACACCGGGGAGCTGTTTTTT. Translating gives CARRYRDTNTGELFF.

The chain links TRBV4-1 to TRBJ1-2, with TRBD1 matching 7 bases. The CDR3 has 15 residues. J gave up 3 bases and V 1 base, and 5 bases lay outside the gene matches. Germline lookup yields CDR1 MGHRA and CDR2 YSYEKL. Here the CDR3 DNA reads TGCGCCAGCAGCCAAGTGCACAGGGGAGACTATGGCTACACCTTC. It yields the protein CASSQVHRGDYGYTF.

The chain recombines TRBV28 with TRBJ2-3; D is possibly TRBD1 (6 bases). The CDR3 has 15 residues. CDR1 is MDHEN and CDR2 is SYDVKM in the germline V gene. V lost 3 bases and J 3 bases, leaving 13 bases between the germline ends. CDR3 DNA sequence: TGTGCCAGCAGTTTCCCGAGGACAGTAACAGATACGCAGTATTTT. Residues: CASSFPRTVTDTQYF.

The V call is TRBV28, the J call TRBJ2-7; TRBD1 is a possible D gene (6 bases). The CDR3 extends over 14 amino acids. The germline CDR1 and CDR2 sequences are MDHEN and SYDVKM. The V end was cut by 2 bases, the J end by 2 bases, with 10 bases between. In DNA, the CDR3 is TGTGCCAGCAGTTTAAGCAGGGGAACCTACGAGCAGTACTTC. Translation: CASSLSRGTYEQYF.

The V call is TRBV27, the J call TRBJ2-7, with TRBD1 matching over 12 bases. Trimming took 4 bases from V and 9 from J; bases not matched to a gene: 7. This CDR3 comprises 14 residues. Germline CDR1 and CDR2: MNHEY and SMNVEV (reference sequence). Here the CDR3 reads CASSSGQGAYGQYF. The CDR3 DNA reads TGTGCCAGCAGTTCGGGACAGGGGGCTTATGGGCAGTACTTC.

The gene calls are TRBV9 and TRBJ2-7; the D gene is possibly TRBD1 (6 bases). Trimming removed 0 bases from V and 4 bases from J, with 14 bases in between. CDR1 SGDLS and CDR2 YYNGEE come from the germline V gene. This CDR3 contains 15 residues. The CDR3 region is CASSVGDMGPYEQYF. CDR3 DNA: TGTGCCAGCAGCGTAGGGGACATGGGTCCGTACGAGCAGTACTTC.

V usage is TRBV7-9 and J usage is TRBJ1-5; D is possibly TRBD1 (5 bases). The CDR3 totals 14 residues. V was clipped by 5 bases and J by 1 base, with 9 bases between them. CDR1 and CDR2 from the germline V gene are SEHNR and FQNEAQ (reference sequence). Written as DNA, the CDR3 is TGTGCCAGCAGCGGGGCGGGGAGCAATCAGCCCCAGCATTTT. It codes for CASSGAGSNQPQHF.

The rearrangement uses TRBV6-4 and TRBJ2-3, with 16 bases matching TRBD2. Germline assignment: CDR1 MRHNA and CDR2 SNTAGT. The CDR3 has 15 amino acids. The trim removed 9 bases at V and 8 bases at J, leaving 8 bases unmatched. The CDR3 here is CARPGLAGGVGTQYF. As DNA, the CDR3 is TGTGCCAGACCGGGACTAGCGGGGGGGGTGGGTACGCAGTATTTT.

The V gene is TRBV9, the J gene TRBJ1-2; tentative D call: TRBD1 (6 bases). This CDR3 comprises 14 residues. Trimming pared 4 bases from V and 2 bases from J, leaving 12 bases between. Per the germline V gene, CDR1 is SGDLS and CDR2 is YYNGEE. DNA for the CDR3: TGTGCCAGCAGCATCGGGACAACCAACTATGGCTACACCTTC. This gives the protein CASSIGTTNYGYTF.

This chain connects TRBV6-1 to TRBJ1-1; unclear D gene. Germline V lookup: CDR1 MNHNS, CDR2 SASEGT. V lost 0 bases and J 4 bases, leaving 15 bases between the germline ends. The CDR3 runs to 16 residues. The CDR3 DNA is TGTGCCAGCAGTGAAGCTGGAGGGCTTGGCGGCACTGAAGCTTTCTTT. This translates into CASSEAGGLGGTEAFF.

To note about this clone: A far bigger clonotype differs at one base, so this is likely a read error. The genes are TRBV4-2 and TRBJ2-7; 7 bases align to TRBD1. CDR3 size: 14 residues. Per the germline V gene, CDR1 is LGHNA and CDR2 is YNFKEQ. Unmatched junction bases numbered 6, after V lost 4 bases and J lost 3 bases. The CDR3: CASSRGGQSYEQYF. The CDR3 DNA follows: TGTGCCAGCAGCCGAGGGGGCCAAAGCTACGAGCAGTACTTC.

This chain uses TRBV6-1 with TRBJ2-7, with D perhaps matching TRBD2 (6 bases). The CDR3 is 13 residues long. Trimming stripped 4 bases from V and 3 bases from J, with 10 bases between. CDR1 and CDR2 from the germline V gene are MNHNS and SASEGT. CDR3 nucleotides: TGTGCCAGCAGTGTCGGGGGTCACTACGAGCAGTACTTC. Its translation: CASSVGGHYEQYF.